Listed below are T cell receptor beta chains from one sample, sequenced in a study of T cell clones after liver transplantation. Libraries were prepared by immunoSEQ multiplex PCR; TCRdb keeps only in-frame clonotypes and omits some of them. The sample has approximately 71,000 clones, around 92% seen once; the top ten hold approximately 0.92%. Sequenced material: CD4+ T cells from blood, taken 25 months after liver transplant. The receptors were sampled from a human patient who received a liver transplant. Part of the T cell pool may stem from the graft donor. The CDR3 runs from the conserved cysteine through the conserved F or W. D genes are given only for firm matches. Some rows mark clone size as missing; the rest say once, few, many or name a class of expanded clone.

V: TRBV18; J: TRBJ1-1; D: NA; length: 14; size: once; DNA: TGTGCCAGCTCACCCGACAGCTTGAACACTGAAGCTTTCTTT; CDR3: CASSPDSLNTEAFF
V: TRBV15; J: TRBJ1-5; D: NA; length: 13; size: NA; DNA: TGTGCCACCGGGGAATTTAGCAATCAGCCCCAGCATTTT; CDR3: CATGEFSNQPQHF
V: TRBV7-6; J: TRBJ1-5; D: TRBD1; length: 16; size: NA; DNA: TGTGCCAGCAGCCCGGGACAGGGGGCCAGCAATCAGCCCCAGCATTTT; CDR3: CASSPGQGASNQPQHF
V: TRBV2; J: TRBJ2-1; D: NA; length: 14; size: NA; DNA: TGTGCCAGCAGTGCCGAGGGACCCTACAATGAGCAGTTCTTC; CDR3: CASSAEGPYNEQFF
V: TRBV19; J: TRBJ2-2; D: NA; length: 14; size: once; DNA: TGTGCCAGTAGTTTAGAGGGGAACACCGGGGAGCTGTTTTTT; CDR3: CASSLEGNTGELFF
V: TRBV15; J: TRBJ2-2; D: NA; length: 13; size: NA; DNA: TGTGCCACCAGTCGGGGGCCCACCGGGGAGCTGTTTTTT; CDR3: CATSRGPTGELFF
V: TRBV5-4; J: TRBJ1-3; D: NA; length: 16; size: NA; DNA: TGTGCCAGCAGCTTCTACCCCGGGACTGCTGGAAACACCATATATTTT; CDR3: CASSFYPGTAGNTIYF
V: TRBV29-1; J: TRBJ2-1; D: TRBD2; length: 17; size: NA; DNA: TGCAGCGTTGAAGACTGGAGGACTAGCGGGAGTAATAATGAGCAGTTCTTC; CDR3: CSVEDWRTSGSNNEQFF
V: TRBV14; J: TRBJ2-1; D: TRBD2; length: 20; size: NA; DNA: TGTGCCGGCAGCCCGGGGGGACTAGCGGGCCTCAGTACCATCTACAATGAGCAGTTCTTC; CDR3: CAGSPGGLAGLSTIYNEQFF
V: TRBV19; J: TRBJ1-5; D: NA; length: 15; size: NA; DNA: TGTGCCAGTAGTATGGTAGCAGTCTATACTCAGCCCCAGCATTTT; CDR3: CASSMVAVYTQPQHF
V: TRBV15; J: TRBJ1-3; D: NA; length: 16; size: NA; DNA: TGTGCCACCAGCAGAACGAGACAGACTACTGGAAACACCATATATTTT; CDR3: CATSRTRQTTGNTIYF
V: TRBV7-9; J: TRBJ1-1; D: TRBD1; length: 13; size: NA; DNA: TGTGCCGGAGGGGCAGGGGGCAGCGCTGAAGCTTTCTTT; CDR3: CAGGAGGSAEAFF
V: TRBV6-4; J: TRBJ1-4; D: NA; length: 18; size: NA; DNA: TGTGCCAGCAGCGGAATTACAGGGAAAGGAGCAACTAATGAAAAACTGTTTTTT; CDR3: CASSGITGKGATNEKLFF
V: TRBV28; J: TRBJ2-7; D: TRBD1; length: 13; size: NA; DNA: TGTGCCAGCAGTCCCCAGGACAGGGTCGAGCAGTACTTC; CDR3: CASSPQDRVEQYF
V: TRBV2; J: TRBJ2-3; D: TRBD1; length: 13; size: few; DNA: TGTGCCAACAACCACGACAGGGGCGATACGCAGTATTTT; CDR3: CANNHDRGDTQYF
V: TRBV25-1; J: TRBJ1-4; D: NA; length: 15; size: NA; DNA: TGTGCCAGCAGTACCCCGGGCACAAATAATGAAAAACTGTTTTTT; CDR3: CASSTPGTNNEKLFF
V: TRBV6-5; J: TRBJ2-5; D: NA; length: 15; size: once; DNA: TGTGCCAGCAGTTACTCGAGGGGGCGGGGAGAGACCCAGTACTTC; CDR3: CASSYSRGRGETQYF
V: TRBV4-2; J: TRBJ2-7; D: TRBD1; length: 16; size: NA; DNA: TGTGCCAGCAGCCAAGATCTAGGGGGCAGCTCCTACGAGCAGTACTTC; CDR3: CASSQDLGGSSYEQYF
V: TRBV6-1; J: TRBJ2-7; D: TRBD1; length: 15; size: NA; DNA: TGTGCCAGTAGGGACAGGGGCCATAGCTCCTACGAGCAGTACTTC; CDR3: CASRDRGHSSYEQYF
V: TRBV9; J: TRBJ2-3; D: NA; length: 13; size: NA; DNA: TGTGCCAGCAGCCCAGCGGGTTTAGATACGCAGTATTTT; CDR3: CASSPAGLDTQYF
V: TRBV5-6; J: TRBJ1-4; D: NA; length: 14; size: NA; DNA: TGTGCCAGCAGCCAAACCGACAGCCCGGAAAAACTGTTTTTT; CDR3: CASSQTDSPEKLFF
V: TRBV5-1; J: TRBJ2-2; D: TRBD1; length: 15; size: NA; DNA: TGCGCCAGCGGTGAAGGGACAGGGGTCACCGGGGAGCTGTTTTTT; CDR3: CASGEGTGVTGELFF
V: TRBV5-3; J: TRBJ1-2; D: NA; length: 14; size: NA; DNA: TGTGCCAGAAGCTTGACCAGGGGAAACTATGGCTACACCTTC; CDR3: CARSLTRGNYGYTF
V: TRBV6-5; J: TRBJ1-2; D: NA; length: 13; size: NA; DNA: TGTGCCAGCAGCCGGTCCTTTAACTATGGCTACACCTTC; CDR3: CASSRSFNYGYTF
V: TRBV7-3; J: TRBJ2-5; D: TRBD1; length: 13; size: once; DNA: TGTGCCAGCAGCTTGGACAGGGCAGGGACCCAGTACTTC; CDR3: CASSLDRAGTQYF
V: TRBV2; J: TRBJ1-2; D: NA; length: 14; size: few; DNA: TGTGCCAGCAGACGGGACGCGTCGAGCTATGGCTACACCTTC; CDR3: CASRRDASSYGYTF
V: TRBV21-1; J: TRBJ2-1; D: NA; length: 14; size: NA; DNA: TGTGCCAGCAGCAGAGGACTCTTGCCCGGCGAGCAGTTCTTC; CDR3: CASSRGLLPGEQFF
V: TRBV5-1; J: TRBJ1-1; D: NA; length: 14; size: NA; DNA: TGCGCCAGCAGCTTGGAATGGTCGGCTGGGGAAGCTTTCTTT; CDR3: CASSLEWSAGEAFF
V: TRBV19; J: TRBJ2-2; D: NA; length: 14; size: NA; DNA: TGTGCCAGTAGTAAGCAGCAGAACACCGGGGAGCTGTTTTTT; CDR3: CASSKQQNTGELFF
V: TRBV19; J: TRBJ2-1; D: NA; length: 15; size: NA; DNA: TGTGCCAGTAGGCGTGGCCCGCAGGGTTACAATGAGCAGTTCTTC; CDR3: CASRRGPQGYNEQFF
V: TRBV5-1; J: TRBJ1-1; D: NA; length: 15; size: once; DNA: TGCGCCAGCAGCTTGGATGCGAGGGGAAATACTGAAGCTTTCTTT; CDR3: CASSLDARGNTEAFF
V: TRBV18; J: TRBJ2-4; D: NA; length: 14; size: NA; DNA: TGTGCCAGCTCACCCGTGACCTCTGGGGGCATTCAGTACTTC; CDR3: CASSPVTSGGIQYF
V: TRBV6-1; J: TRBJ1-5; D: NA; length: 15; size: NA; DNA: TGTGCCAGCACCCCGGGTAACCCGGCCTATCAGCCCCAGCATTTT; CDR3: CASTPGNPAYQPQHF
V: TRBV11-3; J: TRBJ2-7; D: NA; length: 14; size: NA; DNA: TGTGCCAGCAGTAAGGGGCCAGCTACCTACGAGCAGTACTTC; CDR3: CASSKGPATYEQYF
V: TRBV12-5; J: TRBJ1-4; D: NA; length: 14; size: NA; DNA: TGTGCTAGTGGCGCCAGGGAAACTAATGAAAAACTGTTTTTT; CDR3: CASGARETNEKLFF
V: TRBV5-1; J: TRBJ1-1; D: NA; length: 19; size: NA; DNA: TGCGCCAGCAGCCCTCGGAATGGGGGAGGTTTGGGAATGAACACTGAAGCTTTCTTT; CDR3: CASSPRNGGGLGMNTEAFF
V: TRBV14; J: TRBJ1-2; D: NA; length: 14; size: NA; DNA: TGTGCCAGCAGCCCGAACGGGGGCGGTTATGGCTACACCTTC; CDR3: CASSPNGGGYGYTF
V: TRBV6-5; J: TRBJ2-3; D: NA; length: 16; size: NA; DNA: TGTGCCAGCAGTTACTCGCTCGGGGCGAGTGTGGATACGCAGTATTTT; CDR3: CASSYSLGASVDTQYF
V: TRBV27; J: TRBJ2-7; D: NA; length: 15; size: NA; DNA: TGTGCCAGCAGTTTACGTCTGAGTAGATCCTACGAGCAGTACTTC; CDR3: CASSLRLSRSYEQYF
V: TRBV21-1; J: TRBJ1-4; D: NA; length: 13; size: once; DNA: TGTGCCAGCTGGCCCGGGAGGAATGAAAAACTGTTTTTT; CDR3: CASWPGRNEKLFF
V: TRBV28; J: TRBJ2-5; D: NA; length: 14; size: NA; DNA: TGTGCCAGCAGAGGGGCCGACCACCAAGAGACCCAGTACTTC; CDR3: CASRGADHQETQYF
V: TRBV7-2; J: TRBJ1-5; D: TRBD1; length: 15; size: NA; DNA: TGTGCCAGCAGCTTAGGGCAGGGGGTTATTCAGCCCCAGCATTTT; CDR3: CASSLGQGVIQPQHF
V: TRBV18; J: TRBJ2-1; D: NA; length: 14; size: NA; DNA: TGTGCCAGCTCACCCCCCTCCGGGGAGAATGAGCAGTTCTTC; CDR3: CASSPPSGENEQFF
V: TRBV2; J: TRBJ2-1; D: NA; length: 13; size: NA; DNA: TGTGCCAGCAGGACCCAGGGCAGGAATGAGCAGTTCTTC; CDR3: CASRTQGRNEQFF
V: TRBV21-1; J: TRBJ1-4; D: NA; length: 15; size: NA; DNA: TGTGCCAGCAGCAAGACAGGGGGCGGCGATGAAAAACTGTTTTTT; CDR3: CASSKTGGGDEKLFF
V: TRBV11-3; J: TRBJ2-2; D: NA; length: 15; size: NA; DNA: TGTGCCAGCAGCTTTCGGCGTATTGGGGCCGGGGAGCTGTTTTTT; CDR3: CASSFRRIGAGELFF
V: TRBV21-1; J: TRBJ2-7; D: NA; length: 16; size: NA; DNA: TGTGCCAGCAGCAAAAGGCAAAAACAGGAGGCCTACGAGCAGTACTTC; CDR3: CASSKRQKQEAYEQYF
V: TRBV30; J: TRBJ1-2; D: TRBD1; length: 14; size: NA; DNA: TGTGCCTGGAGTGTCCTGACAGGGTTCGATGGCTACACCTTC; CDR3: CAWSVLTGFDGYTF
V: TRBV10-3; J: TRBJ1-4; D: TRBD1; length: 15; size: NA; DNA: TGTGCCACGCGTCGGGACAGTGCAACTAATGAAAAACTGTTTTTT; CDR3: CATRRDSATNEKLFF
V: TRBV28; J: TRBJ1-5; D: NA; length: 12; size: NA; DNA: TGTGCCAGCAGTTTTTGGAGTCAGCCCCAGCATTTT; CDR3: CASSFWSQPQHF
V: TRBV5-5; J: TRBJ1-4; D: NA; length: 14; size: NA; DNA: TGTGCCAGCAGCTTGGTGGGGGCTGATGAAAAACTGTTTTTT; CDR3: CASSLVGADEKLFF
V: TRBV7-6; J: TRBJ2-7; D: TRBD2; length: 13; size: few; DNA: TGTGCCAGCAGCTTGGGTAGCGGGCGCGAGCAGTACTTC; CDR3: CASSLGSGREQYF
V: TRBV9; J: TRBJ1-1; D: NA; length: 15; size: NA; DNA: TGTGCCAGCAGCGTAGCTCCGGCCGCTAGCACTGAAGCTTTCTTT; CDR3: CASSVAPAASTEAFF
V: TRBV27; J: TRBJ1-5; D: NA; length: 13; size: NA; DNA: TGTGCCAGCAGGTCGCAGGGAAATCAGCCCCAGCATTTT; CDR3: CASRSQGNQPQHF
V: TRBV19; J: TRBJ1-4; D: NA; length: 14; size: NA; DNA: TGTGCCAGTAGTCCCCGGGGCCCCAATGAAAAACTGTTTTTT; CDR3: CASSPRGPNEKLFF
V: TRBV6-1; J: TRBJ2-7; D: NA; length: 13; size: NA; DNA: TGTGCCAGCAGAAGGGACAATTTCTACGAGCAGTACTTC; CDR3: CASRRDNFYEQYF
V: TRBV6-6; J: TRBJ2-1; D: NA; length: 13; size: NA; DNA: TGTGCCAGCAGTTACTCGAGTAACAATGAGCAGTTCTTC; CDR3: CASSYSSNNEQFF
V: TRBV19; J: TRBJ1-4; D: TRBD1; length: 16; size: NA; DNA: TGTGCCAGTAGTATTGGGGACAGAGCAACTAATGAAAAACTGTTTTTT; CDR3: CASSIGDRATNEKLFF